This entry features one TCR beta chain sequence. The antigen remains unidentified. The table came from immunoSEQ multiplex PCR; TCRdb's copy has only in-frame clones and leaves some out. Of approximately 140,000 clones listed, approximately 90% are singletons. This sample was included in a study of T cell responses to AZD1222 COVID-19 vaccine. Whole-study results and caveats: Just five to seven people given AZD1222 tested seropositive at baseline. Spike-spanning, vaccine-associated CD4 TCRs were dominant at 160-218 and 743-854. Donors were mostly white British, more females; clonal diversity possibly underestimated. Regions left unmutated in variants are reportedly the target of nearly half of spike-specific TCRs.

The CDR3 has 15 residues. Germline assignment: CDR1 SGHTA and CDR2 FQGNSA. V lost 1 base and J lost 3, with 12 bases in between. This sample comprised peripheral blood, obtained on day 0 of AZD1222 vaccination. The origin of this receptor is an adult in good health. The chain joins TRBV7-2 to TRBJ1-1, with unresolved D. The chain's CDR3 is CASSLVVSWDTEAFF. CDR3 in DNA: TGTGCCAGCAGCTTAGTTGTCTCTTGGGACACTGAAGCTTTCTTT.